The clone carrying this T cell receptor beta chain was seen only a few times. Its antigen remains unidentified. RNA transcripts served as the template for amplifying TCR beta CDR3 regions. TCR CDR3 regions were first amplified by RT-PCR with HTBI primers. TCRdb re-analysed the multiplex PCR reads in MiXCR, keeping a single row per CDR3 protein. Seen here are hundreds of thousands of distinct CDR3 sequences, 15% to 20% observed once, and the top ten hold about half. The data originate from a study of T cells in Graves' hyperthyroidism and ophthalmopathy. Study-level background: The initial diagnosis was the point when peripheral blood was collected, ahead of any treatment. Findings and caveats of the study: Patients with ophthalmopathy were separated from those with stable hyperthyroidism by a 13 V-J model. Peripheral blood also featured most of the thyroid clonotypes expanded above 0.001.

The CDR3 spans 19 residues. The V end lost 7 bases, the J end lost 7 bases, and 31 bases lay between the germline ends. Germline CDR1 is KGHDR and CDR2 is SFDVKD. Each ophthalmopathy patient scored at least 3 on the Clinical Activity Score and at least 4 on NOSPECS grade, with duration under 3 months. The sequenced sample was blood. This receptor was identified in a man aged 40-49 years with Graves' ophthalmopathy. V usage is TRBV24-1 and J usage is TRBJ2-1; a weak D match, TRBD2 (6 bases). CDR3 DNA: TGTGCCACCAGCCTCAGGAGGGCGCAGACGGGCCTACGAGGGAATGAGCAGTTCTTC. As protein: CATSLRRAQTGLRGNEQFF.